This paragraph reports one T cell receptor beta chain. The CDR3 contains 17 residues. CDR1 and CDR2 (germline): LNHNV, YYDKDF (reference sequence). The V and J ends lost 0 bases and 1 base respectively, with 15 bases between them. The entry originates in a study of blood T cell repertoires in COVID-19. Per the study methods: Reference gene primer amplification gave estimated nucleated cell counts. Assay used: immunoSEQ multiplex PCR; TCRdb lists only in-frame clones, some missing. V, J and clone size derive from that table, while D and trimming were established from the DNA sequence. Here the sample spans some 520,000 clones, about 91% being singletons.

This chain uses TRBV15 with TRBJ2-5, with D perhaps matching TRBD2 (6 bases). The sample comprised peripheral blood. The clonotype originates from a man aged 18 to 29 with COVID-19, enrolled during active disease. CDR3 DNA: TGTGCCACCAGCAGAGATCAGGAGTTCGGGGGCCAAGAGACCCAGTACTTC. It translates to CATSRDQEFGGQETQYF.